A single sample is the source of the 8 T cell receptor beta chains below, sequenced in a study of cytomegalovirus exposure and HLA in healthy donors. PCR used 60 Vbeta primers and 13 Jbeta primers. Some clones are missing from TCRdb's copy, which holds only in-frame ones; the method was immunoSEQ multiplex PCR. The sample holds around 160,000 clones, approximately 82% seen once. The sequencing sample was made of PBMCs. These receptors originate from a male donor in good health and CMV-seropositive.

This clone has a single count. The CDR3 DNA is TGTGCCAGCAGCTTAGAGGCTCGGGGTTCTGAAGCTTTCTTT. This codes for CASSLEARGSEAFF. The chain employs TRBV7-2 and TRBJ1-1; D is unresolved. Germline CDR1 and CDR2: SGHTA and FQGNSA. The CDR3 has 14 residues. V was trimmed by 1 base and J by 6 bases, leaving 12 bases between them.

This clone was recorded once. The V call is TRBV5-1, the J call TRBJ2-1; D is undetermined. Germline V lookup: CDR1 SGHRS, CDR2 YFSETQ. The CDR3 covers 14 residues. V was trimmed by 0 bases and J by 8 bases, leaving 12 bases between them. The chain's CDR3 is CASSLVSFRDEQFF. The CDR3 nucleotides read TGCGCCAGCAGCTTGGTCTCTTTTCGGGATGAGCAGTTCTTC.

The CDR3 sequence: CASSTMVNTEAFF. DNA of the CDR3: TGCGCCAGCAGTACAATGGTGAACACTGAAGCTTTCTTT. This chain links TRBV10-2 with TRBJ1-1, with unresolved D. The length of the CDR3 is 13 residues. The germline V gene encodes CDR1 WSHSY and CDR2 SAAADI. The ends were cut back, 5 bases at V and 0 bases at J, with 7 bases in the middle.

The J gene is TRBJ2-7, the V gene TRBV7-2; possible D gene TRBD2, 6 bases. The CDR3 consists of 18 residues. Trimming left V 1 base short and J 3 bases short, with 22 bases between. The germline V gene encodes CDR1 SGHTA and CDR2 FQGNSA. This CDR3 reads CASSLVIGGLGTYYEQYF. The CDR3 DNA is TGTGCCAGCAGCTTAGTAATCGGGGGACTCGGAACTTACTACGAGCAGTACTTC.

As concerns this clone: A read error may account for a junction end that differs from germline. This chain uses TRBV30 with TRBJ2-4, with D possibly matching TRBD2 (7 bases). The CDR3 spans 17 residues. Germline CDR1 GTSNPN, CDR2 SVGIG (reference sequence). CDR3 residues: CAWSVRWGGRTKNSQYF. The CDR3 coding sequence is TGTGCCTGGAGTGTACGGTGGGGGGGGCGTACCAAAAACAGTCAGTACTTC.

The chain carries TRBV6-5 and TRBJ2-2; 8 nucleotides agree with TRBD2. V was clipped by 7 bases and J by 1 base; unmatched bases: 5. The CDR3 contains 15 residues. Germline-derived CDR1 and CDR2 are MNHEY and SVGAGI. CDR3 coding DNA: TGTGCCAGCAATTTACTAGCGGAGAACACCGGGGAGCTGTTTTTT. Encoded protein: CASNLLAENTGELFF.

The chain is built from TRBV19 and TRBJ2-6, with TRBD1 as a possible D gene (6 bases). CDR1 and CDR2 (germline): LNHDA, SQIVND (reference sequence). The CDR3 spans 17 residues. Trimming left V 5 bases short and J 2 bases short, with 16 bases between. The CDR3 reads CASSLTGTNPGANVLTF. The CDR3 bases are TGTGCCAGTAGTTTAACAGGGACCAATCCTGGGGCCAACGTCCTGACTTTC. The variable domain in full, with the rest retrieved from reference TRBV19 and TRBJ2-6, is DGGITQSPKYLFRKEGQNVTLSCEQNLNHDAMYWYRQDPGQGLRLIYYSQIVNDFQKGDIAEGYSVSREKKESFPLTVTSAQKNPTAFYLCASSLTGTNPGANVLTFGAGSRLTVL.

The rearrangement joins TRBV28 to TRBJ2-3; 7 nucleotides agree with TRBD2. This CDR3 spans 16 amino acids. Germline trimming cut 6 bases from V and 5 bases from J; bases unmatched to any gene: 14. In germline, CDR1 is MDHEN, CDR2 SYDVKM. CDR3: CASSPPRPPGGDTQYF. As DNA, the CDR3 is TGTGCCAGCAGCCCCCCCAGGCCGCCGGGGGGAGATACGCAGTATTTT.